A selection of T cell receptor beta chains follows, all from one sample in a study of T-cell reconstitution after alpha-beta-depleted transplantation in children. TCRdb ran MiXCR on the PCR reads and lists one entry per CDR3 protein. This table holds 300,000 to 400,000 distinct CDR3 sequences, roughly 13% found once. The sample was PBMCs, taken from the stem cell graft. The origin of the receptors is a human donor who donated a stem cell graft to a child with Fanconi anemia. CDR3s include the opening cysteine and the closing phenylalanine or tryptophan. A D gene is named only where the DNA matches it firmly.

d_gene	v_gene	j_gene	CDR3aa
NA	TRBV20-1	TRBJ1-4	CSARGYSTNEKLFF
NA	TRBV3-1	TRBJ1-1	CASCNVSSGASTEAFF
NA	TRBV7-2	TRBJ2-5	CASSLTPQGSETQYF
TRBD1	TRBV24-1	TRBJ2-2	CATSDPGTGSTGELFF
NA	TRBV4-1	TRBJ2-1	CASSQDRYEQFF
TRBD1	TRBV15	TRBJ1-1	CATNKGQGSTEAFF
NA	TRBV18	TRBJ2-4	CASSPPGTKNIQYF
TRBD1	TRBV5-1	TRBJ2-6	CASSREGTGASGANVLTF
TRBD1	TRBV18	TRBJ2-7	CASSPGQGAEQYF
TRBD2	TRBV12-3/TRBV12-4	TRBJ2-3	CASRPSGASTDTQYF
TRBD1	TRBV10-3	TRBJ1-2	CAISGQGQGYGYTF
NA	TRBV20-1	TRBJ2-5	CSARGSRGQTQYF
NA	TRBV4-1	TRBJ2-3	CASSQTSARGTSSTDTQYF
NA	TRBV11-2	TRBJ2-3	CASSLVEDTQYF
NA	TRBV20-1	TRBJ2-3	CSARERVTQYF
NA	TRBV20-1	TRBJ1-1	CSARDRETEAFF
NA	TRBV30	TRBJ1-1	CIFTGIGTEAFF
TRBD1	TRBV6-1	TRBJ2-7	CASSGQAEREQYF
NA	TRBV10-3	TRBJ1-1	CAISESYLGGNTEAFF
TRBD1	TRBV19	TRBJ1-4	CASQDIGQGDEKLFF
TRBD2	TRBV5-1	TRBJ2-1	CASSSRLAGETYNEQFF
TRBD1	TRBV18	TRBJ1-2	CASSPGQVNGYTF
NA	TRBV5-1	TRBJ1-6	CASSLPGLGSPLHF
TRBD2	TRBV3-1	TRBJ2-4	CASSQGVSGAKNIQYF
NA	TRBV4-3	TRBJ2-1	CASSQGLGGYNEQFF
NA	TRBV5-1	TRBJ1-2	CASSFLENYGYTF
NA	TRBV4-3	TRBJ1-1	CASSPSDSWNTEAFF
TRBD2	TRBV29-1	TRBJ2-3	CSALGLAGGGTDTQYF
TRBD1	TRBV7-3	TRBJ2-1	CASSSQGKSYNEQFF
NA	TRBV27	TRBJ2-3	CASSIRTGTDTQYF
TRBD1	TRBV2	TRBJ1-4	CASTRIDRGGEKLFF
TRBD1	TRBV12-3/TRBV12-4	TRBJ1-2	CASRTGAGYGYTF
NA	TRBV5-1	TRBJ1-2	CASSLTTDSYGYTF
NA	TRBV4-3	TRBJ2-3	CASSQNVPGGSTDTQYF
TRBD2	TRBV29-1	TRBJ2-5	CSASREGRQGTQYF
NA	TRBV20-1	TRBJ1-2	CSAFHREHYGYTF
NA	TRBV7-8	TRBJ2-5	CASSLAGYQETQYF
NA	TRBV6-5	TRBJ1-1	CASSVLRNTEAFF
TRBD1	TRBV7-2	TRBJ1-2	CASSRDRVGGYTF
NA	TRBV5-1	TRBJ2-1	CASSWDGLKGNEQFF
NA	TRBV12-3/TRBV12-4	TRBJ2-2	CASSLVGPNNGELFF
NA	TRBV7-2	TRBJ1-1	CASRLGDRVRGTEAFF
NA	TRBV13	TRBJ1-5	CASSLPHQPQHF
NA	TRBV7-9	TRBJ2-1	CASSLGSFSSEQFF
NA	TRBV27	TRBJ1-1	CASSSTHRPDTEAFF
NA	TRBV12-3/TRBV12-4	TRBJ1-1	CASSLMEFPGAFF
NA	TRBV5-1	TRBJ2-2	CASSPTVSGELFF
NA	TRBV2	TRBJ2-3	CASSDRDTQYF
NA	TRBV5-1	TRBJ2-3	CASSLARGTDTQYF
TRBD1	TRBV6-1	TRBJ1-5	CASSERGQGRQPQHF
NA	TRBV14	TRBJ1-6	CASSLGGAWNSPLHF
NA	TRBV5-1	TRBJ1-2	CASSPGPLYGYTF
NA	TRBV12-3/TRBV12-4	TRBJ2-1	CASSPIPRIGEQFF
NA	TRBV19	TRBJ2-1	CASKDLPRDEQFF
NA	TRBV28	TRBJ2-5	CASSSLWESEETQYF
NA	TRBV30	TRBJ2-1	CAWFISYNEQFF
NA	TRBV5-1	TRBJ1-1	CASSSGGGGLNTEAFF
TRBD2	TRBV20-1	TRBJ2-2	CSAPGTMNTGELFF
NA	TRBV5-4	TRBJ1-6	CASSLLPDSPLHF
TRBD1	TRBV5-6	TRBJ2-2	CASSFRGRDGELFF